Detailed here is one T cell receptor beta chain. This entry is derived from a study of blood T cell repertoires in COVID-19. Study-level background: There were acute and convalescent COVID-19 samples, and they came from the United States, Italy and Spain. PBMCs, B-cell-depleted T cells, or T cells were the source of the cDNA or gDNA that made up the material.

How the authors handled the data: Estimated nucleated cell counts came from reference gene primer amplification. Method: immunoSEQ multiplex PCR; TCRdb's copy keeps in-frame clones and lacks some. The DNA was the basis for D and trimming; V, J and clone size are from that table. Seen here are under 200,000 clones, 85% to 90% observed once, and the top ten hold 0.65% to 0.95%. The CDR3 loop spans 15 amino acids. The V segment lost 5 bases and the J segment 5 bases; nucleotides outside the gene matches: 9. CDR1 and CDR2 from the germline V gene are SNHLY and FYNNEI. This TCR derives from a woman in her seventies with acute or convalescent COVID-19. Sequences were obtained from peripheral blood. V is TRBV2 and J is TRBJ2-5, with TRBD1 identical over 9 bases. The CDR3 nucleotides read TGTGCCAGCAGTCACAAGGACAGGGGCGGGGAGACCCAGTACTTC. It specifies CASSHKDRGGETQYF. Full variable domain (remainder filled in from reference TRBV2 and TRBJ2-5): EPEVTQTPSHQVTQMGQEVILRCVPISNHLYFYWYRQILGQKVEFLVSFYNNEISEKSEIFDDQFSVERPDGSNFTLKIRSTKLEDSAMYFCASSHKDRGGETQYFGPGTRLLVL.